The clone carrying this TCR beta chain was counted at least ten times. The antigen is unknown. This sample is drawn from a study of identical twins' blood T cells. General observations from the study: Twins reportedly had markedly more similar V usage than unrelated donors, even among out-of-frame TCRbeta clonotypes.

Germline V CDR1 and CDR2: SGHDN, FVKESK. J was trimmed by 4 bases and V by 3 bases; bases with no gene match: 5. There are 16 residues in the CDR3. From the 5' RACE reads, TCRdb called clonotypes with MiXCR, one entry per CDR3 protein. The sample includes around 380,000 distinct CDR3 sequences, over 25% of them seen just once. The receptor comes from a woman between 18 and 50 years old in good health. Sequenced sample: PBMCs. The chain links TRBV14 to TRBJ2-2; 10 nucleotides line up with TRBD1. The CDR3 is CASSQDRGLPTGELFF. Here the CDR3 DNA reads TGTGCCAGCAGCCAGGACAGGGGGTTGCCCACCGGGGAGCTGTTTTTT.